This TCR beta chain was obtained from a study of shared clonotypes between healthy human individuals. Sequencing used immunoSEQ multiplex PCR; TCRdb keeps in-frame clones, though not all of them. The sample carries 1,500,000 or so clones, approximately 98.5% recorded once. Trimming cost V 0 bases and J 7 bases, with 10 bases left between them. This CDR3 contains 13 residues. Germline CDR1 is LGHNA and CDR2 is YSLEER. Healthy adults negative for HIV, lacking recent acute infections or vaccinations, served as donors. This receptor was identified in a man aged 25-45 years in good health. Sequencing was done on a sample of naive CD4+ T cells sorted from blood. Subset specified: CD45RA+ positively selected. This sequence joins TRBV4-3 and TRBJ2-7; no definite D call. DNA of the CDR3: TGCGCCAGCAGCCAAGAGTTGGGAAGGGAGCAGTACTTC. Its translation is CASSQELGREQYF.